The TCR beta chain under discussion was sequenced for a study of blood T cell repertoires in COVID-19 (TCRdb year 2020). For the wider study: Samples covering the acute and convalescent phases of COVID-19 were provided by collaborators in the United States, Italy and Spain. The prospective study material was composed of cDNA or gDNA derived from T cells, B-cell-depleted T cells, or PBMCs. Subjects who had been exposed to COVID-19, were actively infected with it, or had recovered from it provided the deeply sampled blood TCRbeta repertoires that made up the dataset. The repertoires were released in a freely available public database meant as a resource for research on the immune response to SARS-CoV-2. The samples were drawn from the first 160 participants of the ongoing ImmuneRACE study and from under 1,500 subjects provided by 6 global collaborators. Sample metadata almost always included a de-identified subject ID, COVID-19 status, age in years and sex. Where available, HLA class I and class II types were taken from metadata supplied by the sample provider and were not determined by assay-based typing. Findings and caveats that apply to the study as a whole: How much clinical and demographic metadata was included differed by source and by participant, and the metadata was provided uncurated.

Each collaborating institution followed its own protocols to collect whole blood in K2EDTA tubes. Collaborator samples were shipped for TCRbeta analysis as frozen whole blood, isolated PBMCs, or DNA extracted from either sample type. TCRbeta CDR3 regions were amplified from genomic DNA using the immunoSEQ Assay, a bias-controlled multiplex PCR. The paper's data handling went like this. The number of nucleated cells in each sample was estimated by amplification of reference gene primers within the assay. Sequence reads were collapsed and filtered to measure the absolute abundance of every unique TCRbeta CDR3 rearrangement. Productive Simpson clonality was computed per sample as the square root of Simpson's diversity index over productive rearrangements. TCRdb took this table from immuneACCESS and kept in-frame rearrangements with V and J called. Such tables lack part of the clones; where checked against another copy, unresolved V genes explain under half of the gap, and the rest is unexplained. V and J calls and clone size come straight from that table; D and trimming were deduced from the DNA. The sample contains about 49,000 clones, roughly four fifths of them found a single time. Of the sample, around 2.7% is held by the ten largest clones.

As concerns this clone: Its antigen remains undetermined. Base-call qualities are not available, and no considerably larger clone is one nucleotide away.

Trimming accounts for 8 bases at V and 4 bases at J, while the number of junction bases matched to no gene is 7. From the germline V gene, CDR1 is SNHLY and CDR2 is FYNNEI. The CDR3 sequence holds 14 residues, the cysteine and phenylalanine included. Kept here is only the CDR3 DNA, which spans 42 bases and is read in frame from base 1. The receptor chain draws on TRBV2 and TRBJ2-1; 8 central nucleotides agree with TRBD1. What was sequenced was peripheral blood. The TCR comes from a woman in her fifties or sixties with acute or convalescent COVID-19. The encoded CDR3 is CASQGQVRYNEQFF. The nucleotide sequence reads as follows: TGTGCCAGCCAGGGACAGGTCAGGTACAATGAGCAGTTCTTC.